This T cell receptor (beta chain) was identified during a study of cytomegalovirus exposure and HLA in healthy donors. About the research overall: Tens of millions of unique TCR sequences came from HLA-typed donors in an early release.

13 Jbeta primers and 60 Vbeta primers were used for the PCR. Per the original methods: Later reanalysis found 80 million or so unique TCR beta chains, 10 million to 12 million of them shared. Method: immunoSEQ multiplex PCR; TCRdb's copy keeps in-frame clones and lacks some. The V and J calls and clone size were taken over from that table, and D and trimming were inferred from the DNA. The table lists about 89,000 clones, under 85% of them singletons, with about 1.4% in the top ten. The germline V and J ends were trimmed by 5 bases and 4 bases, with 11 bases remaining between them. CDR1 and CDR2 (germline): SGHTA, FQGNSA. The CDR3 spans 13 residues.

This chain links TRBV7-2 with TRBJ1-2; D is perhaps TRBD1 (5 bases). Sequencing used PBMCs. This TCR derives from a male donor in good health and CMV-seronegative. In DNA form, the CDR3 reads TGTGCCAGCAGCATGGACAATATCTATGGCTACACCTTC. Its protein is CASSMDNIYGYTF.